This passage covers 2 T cell receptor beta chains from one sample sequenced in a study of blood T cells in healthy people across ages. With a J-beta primer mix and a sample-barcoded 5' primer, a second PCR ran about 7 to 12 cycles. One entry per CDR3 protein results from TCRdb running MiXCR on the 5' RACE reads. The sample has some 1,800,000 distinct CDR3 sequences, roughly two fifths seen once. The sequenced sample was blood. Receptor source: a human donor in good health.

Remarks on this clonotype: A much larger clone sits a single nucleotide away, making a read error possible. V usage is TRBV7-9 and J usage is TRBJ1-1, with D hard to call. Germline V gene lookup returns CDR1 SEHNR and CDR2 FQNEAQ (reference sequence). The CDR3 is made up of 12 amino acids. The CDR3 sequence: CASILQNTEAFF. The CDR3 DNA sequence: TGTGCCAGCATCTTACAGAACACTGAAGCTTTCTTT.

The V and J genes are TRBV13 and TRBJ2-7; D unclear. Germline-derived CDR1 and CDR2 are PRHDT and FYEKMQ (reference sequence). V gave up 0 bases and J gave up 0 bases, with 12 bases separating them. CDR3 length: 16 amino acids. The CDR3 loop reads CASSLGSPLSSYEQYF. The CDR3 DNA follows: TGTGCCAGCAGCTTAGGATCGCCCCTCAGCTCCTACGAGCAGTACTTC.